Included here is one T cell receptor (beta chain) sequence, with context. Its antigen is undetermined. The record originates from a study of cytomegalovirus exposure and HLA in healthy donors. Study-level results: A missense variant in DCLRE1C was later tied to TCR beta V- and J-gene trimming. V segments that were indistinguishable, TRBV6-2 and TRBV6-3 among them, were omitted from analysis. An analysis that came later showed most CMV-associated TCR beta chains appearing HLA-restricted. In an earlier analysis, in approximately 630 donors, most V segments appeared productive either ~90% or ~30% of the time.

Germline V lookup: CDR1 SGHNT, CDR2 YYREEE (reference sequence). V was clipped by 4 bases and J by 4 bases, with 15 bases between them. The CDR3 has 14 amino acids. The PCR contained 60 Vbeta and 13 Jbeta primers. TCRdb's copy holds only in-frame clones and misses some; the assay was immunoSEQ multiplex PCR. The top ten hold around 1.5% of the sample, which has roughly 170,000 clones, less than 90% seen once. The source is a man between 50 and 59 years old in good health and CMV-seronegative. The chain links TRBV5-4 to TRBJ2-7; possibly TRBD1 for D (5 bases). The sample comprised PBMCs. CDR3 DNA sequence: TGTGCCAGCAGCCTTAGGGCCAAGGGGTACGAGCAGTACTTC. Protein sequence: CASSLRAKGYEQYF.